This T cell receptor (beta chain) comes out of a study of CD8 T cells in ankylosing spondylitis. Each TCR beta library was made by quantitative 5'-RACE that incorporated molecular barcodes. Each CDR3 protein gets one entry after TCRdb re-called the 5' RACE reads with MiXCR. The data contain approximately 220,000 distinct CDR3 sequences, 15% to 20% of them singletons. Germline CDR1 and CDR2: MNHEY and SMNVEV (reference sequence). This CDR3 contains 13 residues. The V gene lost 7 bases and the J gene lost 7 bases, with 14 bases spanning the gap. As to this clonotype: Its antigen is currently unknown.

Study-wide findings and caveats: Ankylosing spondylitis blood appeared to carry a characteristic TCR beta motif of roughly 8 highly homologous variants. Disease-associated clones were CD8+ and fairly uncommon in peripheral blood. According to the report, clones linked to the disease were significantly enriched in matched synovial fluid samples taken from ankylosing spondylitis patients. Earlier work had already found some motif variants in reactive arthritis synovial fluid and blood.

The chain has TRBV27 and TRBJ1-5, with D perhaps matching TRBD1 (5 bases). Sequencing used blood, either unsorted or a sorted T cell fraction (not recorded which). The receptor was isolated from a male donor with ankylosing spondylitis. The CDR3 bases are TGTGCCAGCACCGAAATCCCAGGGCAGCCCCAGCATTTT. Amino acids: CASTEIPGQPQHF.